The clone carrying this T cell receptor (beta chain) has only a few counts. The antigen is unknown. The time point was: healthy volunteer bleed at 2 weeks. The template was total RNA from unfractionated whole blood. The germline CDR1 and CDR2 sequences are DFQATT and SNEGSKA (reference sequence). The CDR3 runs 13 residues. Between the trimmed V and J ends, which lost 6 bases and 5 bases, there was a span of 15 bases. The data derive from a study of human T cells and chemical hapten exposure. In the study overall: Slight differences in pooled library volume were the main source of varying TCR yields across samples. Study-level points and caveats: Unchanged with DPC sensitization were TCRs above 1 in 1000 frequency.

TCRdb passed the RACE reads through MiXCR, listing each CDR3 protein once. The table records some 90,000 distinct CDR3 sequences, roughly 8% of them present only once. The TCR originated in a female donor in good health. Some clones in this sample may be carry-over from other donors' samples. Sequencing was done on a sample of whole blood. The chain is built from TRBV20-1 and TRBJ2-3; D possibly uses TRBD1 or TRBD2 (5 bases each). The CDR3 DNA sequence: TGCAGTGCAGGGACCAGCTCGGGAGATACGCAGTATTTT. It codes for CSAGTSSGDTQYF.